A selection of T cell receptor beta chains follows, all from one sample in a study of technical replicates of blood from a few donors. Method: immunoSEQ multiplex PCR; TCRdb's copy keeps in-frame clones and lacks some. This sample yields 70,000 or so clones, of which over 80% are seen a single time; under 0.45% belongs to the top ten. The specimen was T cells isolated from PBMCs. These receptors came from a human donor in good health. Each CDR3 is given with its conserved first and last residue. Fields, in order: CDR3 DNA, CDR3 protein, V gene, J gene, D gene, clone size, CDR3 length. D genes are given only for firm matches. A row's size may be missing; if present it is once, few, many or a size class.

CDR3 DNA: TGTGCCAGCAGCTGGACTAGCGCCCTTACCTACGAGCAGTACTTC
CDR3 protein: CASSWTSALTYEQYF
V gene: TRBV7-9
J gene: TRBJ2-7
D gene: TRBD2
clone size: NA
CDR3 length: 15

CDR3 DNA: TGTGCCAGCAGTCAACAGATAGGACTAGCTTGGTTCTTC
CDR3 protein: CASSQQIGLAWFF
V gene: TRBV28
J gene: TRBJ2-1
D gene: TRBD2
clone size: NA
CDR3 length: 13

CDR3 DNA: TGCGCCAGCAGCAGGCAGGTCGGCACAGATACGCAGTATTTT
CDR3 protein: CASSRQVGTDTQYF
V gene: TRBV5-1
J gene: TRBJ2-3
D gene: NA
clone size: NA
CDR3 length: 14

CDR3 DNA: TGCGCCAGCAGCCTAGCGGGAGTAGATACGCAGTATTTT
CDR3 protein: CASSLAGVDTQYF
V gene: TRBV5-1
J gene: TRBJ2-3
D gene: TRBD2
clone size: NA
CDR3 length: 13

CDR3 DNA: TGTGCCAGCAGCTTTTGGGCAGAAGAGACCCAGTACTTC
CDR3 protein: CASSFWAEETQYF
V gene: TRBV13
J gene: TRBJ2-5
D gene: NA
clone size: NA
CDR3 length: 13

CDR3 DNA: TGCAGCGCAGGGACTAGCGGGAGACAAGAGACCCAGTACTTC
CDR3 protein: CSAGTSGRQETQYF
V gene: TRBV29-1
J gene: TRBJ2-5
D gene: TRBD2
clone size: NA
CDR3 length: 14

CDR3 DNA: TGTGCCAGCAGCTTAATAGACCCCGGCGGGTTCTACGAGCAGTACTTC
CDR3 protein: CASSLIDPGGFYEQYF
V gene: TRBV11-2
J gene: TRBJ2-7
D gene: NA
clone size: NA
CDR3 length: 16

CDR3 DNA: TGTGCCAGCAGCAGCAGGACTAGCGGGCAAGAGACCCAGTACTTC
CDR3 protein: CASSSRTSGQETQYF
V gene: TRBV7-2
J gene: TRBJ2-5
D gene: TRBD2
clone size: NA
CDR3 length: 15

CDR3 DNA: TGTGCCAGCTCACCTACAATCTCACTCGGGACAGCCACTTACGAGCAGTACTTC
CDR3 protein: CASSPTISLGTATYEQYF
V gene: TRBV18
J gene: TRBJ2-7
D gene: TRBD1
clone size: few
CDR3 length: 18

CDR3 DNA: TGCGCCAGCAGCCAAGGGGGACTAGCGGGAGTCGGCACCGGGGAGCTGTTTTTT
CDR3 protein: CASSQGGLAGVGTGELFF
V gene: TRBV4-1
J gene: TRBJ2-2
D gene: TRBD2
clone size: NA
CDR3 length: 18

CDR3 DNA: TGTGCCAGCAGCTTAATGGGGAGAGAAGAGACCCAGTACTTC
CDR3 protein: CASSLMGREETQYF
V gene: TRBV7-8
J gene: TRBJ2-5
D gene: NA
clone size: NA
CDR3 length: 14

CDR3 DNA: TGTGCCAGCAGCAAACAGGGGGGACTAGCGGGAGTCGGTGAGCAGTTCTTC
CDR3 protein: CASSKQGGLAGVGEQFF
V gene: TRBV7-3
J gene: TRBJ2-1
D gene: TRBD2
clone size: NA
CDR3 length: 17

CDR3 DNA: TGTGCCAGCAGTTACTCAACTTCCGAGCAGTACTTC
CDR3 protein: CASSYSTSEQYF
V gene: TRBV6-6
J gene: TRBJ2-7
D gene: NA
clone size: NA
CDR3 length: 12

CDR3 DNA: TGTGCCAGCAGCCCCCGGGGACTAGCGGTGGGCGGGGAGCTGTTTTTT
CDR3 protein: CASSPRGLAVGGELFF
V gene: TRBV11-3
J gene: TRBJ2-2
D gene: TRBD2
clone size: NA
CDR3 length: 16

CDR3 DNA: TGTGCCAGCAGCCCCCGGGACAGGGGCTCCGTCTATGGCTACACCTTC
CDR3 protein: CASSPRDRGSVYGYTF
V gene: TRBV7-9
J gene: TRBJ1-2
D gene: TRBD1
clone size: NA
CDR3 length: 16

CDR3 DNA: TGCGCCAGCAGCCAGACATTGACGGATTCTTATGGCTACACCTTC
CDR3 protein: CASSQTLTDSYGYTF
V gene: TRBV4-1
J gene: TRBJ1-2
D gene: NA
clone size: NA
CDR3 length: 15

CDR3 DNA: TGTGCCAGCTCACCAACGGGGTTCGCTGAAGCTTTCTTT
CDR3 protein: CASSPTGFAEAFF
V gene: TRBV18
J gene: TRBJ1-1
D gene: NA
clone size: NA
CDR3 length: 13

CDR3 DNA: TGTGCCAGCAGTTACGGGCAGGGGGAATTTCAGCCCCAGCATTTT
CDR3 protein: CASSYGQGEFQPQHF
V gene: TRBV28
J gene: TRBJ1-5
D gene: TRBD1
clone size: few
CDR3 length: 15

CDR3 DNA: TGTGCCAGCACCACCTCTGGCGGGAGGGCCGAAGATACGCAGTATTTT
CDR3 protein: CASTTSGGRAEDTQYF
V gene: TRBV7-2
J gene: TRBJ2-3
D gene: TRBD2
clone size: NA
CDR3 length: 16

CDR3 DNA: TGTGCCAGCAGCGGAGCCCTAGCGAGGGATACGCAGTATTTT
CDR3 protein: CASSGALARDTQYF
V gene: TRBV9
J gene: TRBJ2-3
D gene: NA
clone size: NA
CDR3 length: 14

CDR3 DNA: TGTGCCAGCTCACTGTACAGGGGGCGGAACACTGAAGCTTTCTTT
CDR3 protein: CASSLYRGRNTEAFF
V gene: TRBV18
J gene: TRBJ1-1
D gene: TRBD1
clone size: NA
CDR3 length: 15

CDR3 DNA: TGTGCCATCCCCGGGACAGGGCCTCCGAACACTGAAGCTTTCTTT
CDR3 protein: CAIPGTGPPNTEAFF
V gene: TRBV7-9
J gene: TRBJ1-1
D gene: TRBD1
clone size: NA
CDR3 length: 15

CDR3 DNA: TGTGCCAGCAGCTTAGCGGGAGTGTTAGAGACCCAGTACTTC
CDR3 protein: CASSLAGVLETQYF
V gene: TRBV5-4
J gene: TRBJ2-5
D gene: TRBD2
clone size: NA
CDR3 length: 14

CDR3 DNA: TGTGCCAGCTCTTGGCGCGGGAGGAGCTCCTACAATGAGCAGTTCTTC
CDR3 protein: CASSWRGRSSYNEQFF
V gene: TRBV11-2
J gene: TRBJ2-1
D gene: TRBD2
clone size: NA
CDR3 length: 16

CDR3 DNA: TGTGCCAGCAGCTTGGGGACTAGCGGGGCAGTTGGTGAGCAGTTCTTC
CDR3 protein: CASSLGTSGAVGEQFF
V gene: TRBV5-5
J gene: TRBJ2-1
D gene: TRBD2
clone size: NA
CDR3 length: 16

CDR3 DNA: TGTGCCGTGAGTCCGACACGGCTCGAAAAACTGTTTTTT
CDR3 protein: CAVSPTRLEKLFF
V gene: TRBV28
J gene: TRBJ1-4
D gene: NA
clone size: NA
CDR3 length: 13